Each of the 19 T cell receptor beta chains below was sequenced from the same sample in a study of T cell changes during pregnancy in multiple sclerosis. The repertoire was sequenced with immunoSEQ multiplex PCR; TCRdb's copy has only in-frame clones and lacks some. The data contain tens of thousands of clones, roughly nine tenths of them singletons. The specimen comprised peripheral blood, sampled after pregnancy. These receptors all stem from a female donor in good health, enrolled as a control in a pregnancy study.

The CDR3 protein is CASSSDRGVHQETQYF. CDR3 nucleotides: TGTGCCAGCAGCTCGGACAGGGGGGTCCACCAAGAGACCCAGTACTTC. The chain is built from TRBV7-2 and TRBJ2-5; 10 nucleotides agree with TRBD1. The junction had 5 bases not matched to a gene; V was cut back by 4 bases and J by 0 bases. The CDR3 runs 16 residues. Germline assignment: CDR1 SGHTA and CDR2 FQGNSA.

This clone is a singleton in its sample. The J gene is TRBJ1-6, the V gene TRBV4-2, with a possible D match to TRBD1 (6 bases). V lost 4 bases and J 8 bases, leaving 15 bases between the germline ends. Germline V CDR1 and CDR2: LGHNA, YNFKEQ. The CDR3 is 15 residues long. This CDR3 is CASSPQKNRDSPLHF. CDR3 DNA: TGTGCCAGCAGCCCCCAGAAAAACAGGGATTCACCCCTCCACTTT.

The chain uses TRBV19 and TRBJ2-7, with a tentative D call TRBD1 (6 bases). This CDR3 has 15 amino acids. Looked up from germline, CDR1 is LNHDA and CDR2 is SQIVND (reference sequence). V dropped 3 bases and J dropped 4 bases, with 16 bases sitting between them. CDR3 residues: CASSISRQGRYEQYF. CDR3 bases: TGTGCCAGTAGTATTTCCCGGCAGGGGCGGTACGAGCAGTACTTC.

The chain couples TRBV15 to TRBJ2-7, with D possibly being TRBD1 (6 bases). Trimming removed 7 bases at V and 7 bases at J, with 23 bases between. The length of the CDR3 is 15 residues. Germline V lookup: CDR1 LNHNV, CDR2 YYDKDF (reference sequence). The CDR3 region has the DNA TGTGCCACCAAAAAAGACAGGATCCCTCCGCAGGAGCAGTACTTC. As protein: CATKKDRIPPQEQYF.

In the case of this clone: Additional DNA sequences in this sample encode the identical CDR3. The V gene is TRBV7-9, the J gene TRBJ1-3; D gene unclear. Trimming removed 5 bases at V and 1 base at J, with 3 bases between. There are 12 residues in the CDR3. CDR1 and CDR2 (germline): SEHNR, FQNEAQ (reference sequence). CDR3 residues: CASSPSGNTIYF. CDR3 in DNA: TGTGCCAGCAGCCCTTCTGGAAACACCATATATTTT.

This chain joins TRBV4-3 and TRBJ2-2; a weak D match, TRBD2 (6 bases). From germline, CDR1 is LGHNA and CDR2 YSLEER. This CDR3 spans 16 amino acids. Between the trimmed V and J ends, which lost 1 base and 3 bases, there was a span of 12 bases. Written as DNA, the CDR3 is TGCGCCAGCAGCCAAGGGACTACTCGATACACCGGGGAGCTGTTTTTT. It yields the protein CASSQGTTRYTGELFF.

The chain couples TRBV15 to TRBJ2-1, with 7 bases identical to TRBD2. The CDR3 length is 14 residues. CDR1 is LNHNV and CDR2 is YYDKDF in the germline V gene (reference sequence). Germline trimming cut 0 bases from V and 6 bases from J; bases unmatched to any gene: 2. The CDR3 protein is CATSRDGGGNEQFF. Here the CDR3 DNA reads TGTGCCACCAGCAGAGATGGGGGGGGCAATGAGCAGTTCTTC.

The genes are TRBV6-5 and TRBJ2-1, with D hard to call. The CDR3 is 14 amino acids. Germline values: CDR1 MNHEY, CDR2 SVGAGI. V gave up 0 bases and J gave up 7 bases, with 10 bases separating them. CDR3: CASSYSRQFNEQFF. The CDR3 bases are TGTGCCAGCAGTTACTCCAGGCAGTTTAATGAGCAGTTCTTC.

The CDR3 region has the DNA TGTGCCAGCAGTTTGCCAGGGGTGAGCAATCAGCCCCAGCATTTT. The encoded protein is CASSLPGVSNQPQHF. The chain has TRBV28 and TRBJ1-5, with D maybe TRBD1 (6 bases). Trimming stripped 3 bases from V and 1 base from J, with 10 bases between. This CDR3 comprises 15 residues. Germline loops: CDR1 MDHEN, CDR2 SYDVKM.

The gene calls are TRBV21-1 and TRBJ1-4. TRBV21-1 is classified as a pseudogene. The CDR3 is 13 amino acids. The CDR3 protein is CASSKLRGREVFF. The CDR3 DNA reads as TGTGCCAGCAGCAAATTACGAGGGAGGGAGGTGTTTTTT.

This chain joins TRBV7-6 and TRBJ2-1; 12 bases line up with TRBD2. The junction had 9 bases not matched to a gene; V was cut back by 3 bases and J by 6 bases. The CDR3 covers 17 residues. Germline V gives CDR1 SGHVS, CDR2 FNYEAQ. This CDR3 reads CASSLRTSGGFSNEQFF. In nucleotides, the CDR3 is TGTGCCAGCAGCTTGAGAACTAGCGGGGGGTTCTCCAATGAGCAGTTCTTC. Complete variable domain (other parts from reference TRBV7-6 and TRBJ2-1): GAGVSQSPRYKVTKRGQDVALRCDPISGHVSLYWYRQALGQGPEFLTYFNYEAQQDKSGLPNDRFSAERPEGSISTLTIQRTEQRDSAMYRCASSLRTSGGFSNEQFFGPGTRLTVL.

J is TRBJ2-2 and V is TRBV28; possibly TRBD2 for D (5 bases). The CDR3 covers 17 residues. The V end lost 3 bases, the J end lost 0 bases, and 14 bases lay between the germline ends. Germline lookup yields CDR1 MDHEN and CDR2 SYDVKM. The CDR3 is CASSFGRISANTGELFF. The CDR3 bases are TGTGCCAGCAGTTTCGGGCGGATTAGCGCGAACACCGGGGAGCTGTTTTTT.

Concerning this clone: This sample includes further DNA sequences coding for the same CDR3. The V and J genes are TRBV4-1 and TRBJ1-2; D is uncertain. Trimming left V 0 bases short and J 4 bases short, with 6 bases between. This CDR3 has 13 amino acids. Germline V CDR1 and CDR2: MGHRA, YSYEKL. CDR3 in amino acids: CASSQDPGYGYTF. CDR3 DNA sequence: TGCGCCAGCAGCCAAGATCCGGGCTATGGCTACACCTTC.

This chain connects TRBV30 to TRBJ1-5, with TRBD1 as a possible D gene (6 bases). The CDR3 sequence is 15 residues long. Germline values: CDR1 GTSNPN, CDR2 SVGIG (reference sequence). V lost 2 bases and J lost 0, with 11 bases in between. CDR3 in DNA: TGTGCCTGGAGTACTAGGGGGAATAGCAATCAGCCCCAGCATTTT. Its protein product is CAWSTRGNSNQPQHF.

The chain couples TRBV7-6 to TRBJ1-5; 8 bases agree with TRBD1. The junction had 6 bases not matched to a gene; V was cut back by 5 bases and J by 6 bases. Per germline, CDR1 SGHVS and CDR2 FNYEAQ. The CDR3 is 14 residues long. CDR3: CASSPTGVSQPQHF. The CDR3 DNA sequence: TGTGCCAGCAGCCCGACAGGGGTGAGTCAGCCCCAGCATTTT.

The chain couples TRBV5-1 to TRBJ1-2; 8 positions match TRBD1. The CDR3 loop spans 19 amino acids. Germline values: CDR1 SGHRS, CDR2 YFSETQ. The V and J ends lost 2 bases and 7 bases, in that order; junction bases with no gene match: 22. CDR3 coding DNA: TGCGCCAGCAGCTTACGAAACAGGTCCGGTAACAGGGGGAAAGGTGGCTACACCTTC. It is translated as CASSLRNRSGNRGKGGYTF.

The gene calls are TRBV11-3 and TRBJ2-7; TRBD1 agrees at 11 bases. The CDR3 sequence is 13 residues long. Trimming removed 5 bases from V and 6 bases from J; junction bases left unmatched: 3. The V gene's germline CDR1 is SGHNT and CDR2 YENEEA. CDR3 sequence (DNA): TGTGCCAGCAGCGGCGGGACAGGGGGCGAGCAGTACTTC. Translation: CASSGGTGGEQYF.

This rearrangement joins TRBV28 to TRBJ1-3; TRBD1 matches at 8 bases. The CDR3 covers 16 residues. Germline CDR1 is MDHEN and CDR2 is SYDVKM. V trimming: 3 bases; J trimming: 4 bases; junction bases outside the gene matches: 8. The CDR3 loop is CASSFTPTGVGNTIYF. The CDR3 DNA sequence: TGTGCCAGCAGTTTTACCCCGACAGGGGTAGGAAACACCATATATTTT.

J is TRBJ2-6 and V is TRBV27, with D hard to call. Trimming removed 6 bases at V and 0 bases at J, with 9 bases between. Germline CDR1 reads MNHEY; CDR2 reads SMNVEV (reference sequence). This CDR3 is 15 amino acids long. The CDR3 nucleotides read TGTGCCAGCAGAGCACCCGGCTCTGGGGCCAACGTCCTGACTTTC. This gives the protein CASRAPGSGANVLTF.